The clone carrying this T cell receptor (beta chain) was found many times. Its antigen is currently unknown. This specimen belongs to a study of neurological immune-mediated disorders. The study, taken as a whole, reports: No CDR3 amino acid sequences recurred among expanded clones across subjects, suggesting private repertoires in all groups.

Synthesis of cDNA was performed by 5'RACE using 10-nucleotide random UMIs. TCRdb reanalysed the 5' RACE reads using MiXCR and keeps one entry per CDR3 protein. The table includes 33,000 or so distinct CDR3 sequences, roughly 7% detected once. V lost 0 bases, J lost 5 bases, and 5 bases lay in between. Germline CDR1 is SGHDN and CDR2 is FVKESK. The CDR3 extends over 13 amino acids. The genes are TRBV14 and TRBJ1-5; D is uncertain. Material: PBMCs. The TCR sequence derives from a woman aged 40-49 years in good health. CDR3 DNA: TGTGCCAGCAGCCAAGACTATCATCAGCCCCAGCATTTT. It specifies CASSQDYHQPQHF.